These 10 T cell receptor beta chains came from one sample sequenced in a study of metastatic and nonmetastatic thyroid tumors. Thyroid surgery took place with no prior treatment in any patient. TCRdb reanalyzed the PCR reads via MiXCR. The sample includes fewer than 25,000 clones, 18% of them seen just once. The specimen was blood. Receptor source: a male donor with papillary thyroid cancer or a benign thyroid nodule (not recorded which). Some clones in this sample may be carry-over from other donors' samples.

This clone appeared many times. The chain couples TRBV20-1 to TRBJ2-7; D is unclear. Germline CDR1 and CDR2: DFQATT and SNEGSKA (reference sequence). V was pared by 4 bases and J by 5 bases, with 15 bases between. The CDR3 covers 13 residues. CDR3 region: CSAISTFGHEQYF. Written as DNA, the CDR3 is TGCAGTGCTATCTCGACTTTCGGCCACGAGCAGTACTTC.

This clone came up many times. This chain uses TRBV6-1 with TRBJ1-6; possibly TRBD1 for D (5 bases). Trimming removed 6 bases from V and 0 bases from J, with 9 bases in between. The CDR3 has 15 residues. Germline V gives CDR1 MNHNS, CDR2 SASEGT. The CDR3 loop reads CASSRRGSYNSPLHF. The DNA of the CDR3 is TGTGCCAGCAGCCGGAGGGGCTCCTATAATTCACCCCTCCACTTT.

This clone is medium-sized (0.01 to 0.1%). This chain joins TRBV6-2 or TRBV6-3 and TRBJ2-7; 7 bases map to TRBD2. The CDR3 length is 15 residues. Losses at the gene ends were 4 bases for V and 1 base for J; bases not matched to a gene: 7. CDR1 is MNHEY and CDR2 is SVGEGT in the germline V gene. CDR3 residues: CASSWGAGRSYEQYF. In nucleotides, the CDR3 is TGTGCCAGCAGTTGGGGAGCGGGGAGGTCCTACGAGCAGTACTTC.

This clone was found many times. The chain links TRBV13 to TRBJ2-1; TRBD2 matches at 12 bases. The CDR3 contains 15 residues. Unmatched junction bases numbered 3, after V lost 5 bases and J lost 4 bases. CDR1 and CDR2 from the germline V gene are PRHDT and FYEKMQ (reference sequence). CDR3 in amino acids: CASSQLAGGYNEQFF. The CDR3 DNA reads TGTGCCAGCAGCCAACTAGCGGGAGGATACAATGAGCAGTTCTTC.

CDR3 sequence (DNA): TGCAGTGCTGGGTTAGCGGCCGAGCAGTACTTC. It yields the protein CSAGLAAEQYF. The genes are TRBV20-1 and TRBJ2-7; tentatively, D is TRBD2 (6 bases). This CDR3 is built from 11 residues. Germline lookup yields CDR1 DFQATT and CDR2 SNEGSKA (reference sequence). The V end lost 5 bases, the J end lost 6 bases, and 11 bases lay between the germline ends.

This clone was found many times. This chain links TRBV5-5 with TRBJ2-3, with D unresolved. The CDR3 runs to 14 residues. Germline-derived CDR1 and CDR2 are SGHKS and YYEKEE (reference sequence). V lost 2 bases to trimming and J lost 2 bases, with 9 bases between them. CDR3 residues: CASSFSGFTDTQYF. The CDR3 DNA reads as TGTGCCAGCAGCTTCTCTGGGTTCACAGATACGCAGTATTTT.

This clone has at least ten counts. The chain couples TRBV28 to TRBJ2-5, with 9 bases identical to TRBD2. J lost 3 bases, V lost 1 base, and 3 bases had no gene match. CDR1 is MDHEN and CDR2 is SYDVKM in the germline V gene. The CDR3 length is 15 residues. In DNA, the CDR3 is TGTGCCAGCAGTTTATTAGGCGGGGGGGAAGAGACCCAGTACTTC. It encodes CASSLLGGGEETQYF.

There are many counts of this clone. DNA for the CDR3: TGTGCCAGCAGAACAGGGGGAGATACGCAGTATTTT. Translation: CASRTGGDTQYF. The chain has TRBV2 and TRBJ2-3; 8 nucleotides align to TRBD1. This CDR3 has 12 residues. Trimming at V came to 6 bases and at J to 5 bases, leaving 1 base not matched to a gene. Germline lookup yields CDR1 SNHLY and CDR2 FYNNEI.

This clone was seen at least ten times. The CDR3 sequence: CSAISETGVNYNEQFF. The CDR3 DNA follows: TGCAGTGCTATATCCGAGACAGGGGTTAACTACAATGAGCAGTTCTTC. V is TRBV20-1 and J is TRBJ2-1; 8 bases fit TRBD1. Germline values: CDR1 DFQATT, CDR2 SNEGSKA (reference sequence). Trimming at V came to 4 bases and at J to 3 bases, leaving 11 bases not matched to a gene. The CDR3 extends over 16 amino acids.

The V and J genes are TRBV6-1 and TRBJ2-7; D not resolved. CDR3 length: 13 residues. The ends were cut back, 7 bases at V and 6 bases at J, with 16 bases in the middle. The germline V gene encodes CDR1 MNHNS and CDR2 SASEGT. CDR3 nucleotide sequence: TGTGCCAGCACCCGAACAAATGACGCCGAGCAGTACTTC. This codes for CASTRTNDAEQYF.